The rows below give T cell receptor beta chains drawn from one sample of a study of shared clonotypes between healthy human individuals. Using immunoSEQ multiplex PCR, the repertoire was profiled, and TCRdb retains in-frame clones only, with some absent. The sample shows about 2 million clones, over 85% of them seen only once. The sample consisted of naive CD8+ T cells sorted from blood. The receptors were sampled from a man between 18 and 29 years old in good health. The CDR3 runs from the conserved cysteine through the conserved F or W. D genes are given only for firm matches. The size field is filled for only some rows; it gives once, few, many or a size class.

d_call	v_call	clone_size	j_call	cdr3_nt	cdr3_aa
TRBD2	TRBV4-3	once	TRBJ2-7	TGCGCCAGCAGCCAGGTAGCGGGAGCCTACGAGCAGTACTTC	CASSQVAGAYEQYF
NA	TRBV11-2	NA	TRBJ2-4	TGTGCCAGCAGCTTAAAAGACGGTGAAGGGCGGGAAAACATTCAGTACTTC	CASSLKDGEGRENIQYF
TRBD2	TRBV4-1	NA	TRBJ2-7	TGCGCCAGCAGCCACCGTGGGGGGGAGTACGAGCAGTACTTC	CASSHRGGEYEQYF
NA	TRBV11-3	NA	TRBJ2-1	TGTGCCAGCAGCGACTGGGACAATGAGCAGTTCTTC	CASSDWDNEQFF
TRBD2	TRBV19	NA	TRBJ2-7	TGTGCCAGTAGCCCGGGGGAGGGTCTTAACGAGCAGTACTTC	CASSPGEGLNEQYF
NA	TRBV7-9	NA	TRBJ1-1	TGTGCCAGCAGCTTAGAAGGGGATGAAGCTTTCTTT	CASSLEGDEAFF
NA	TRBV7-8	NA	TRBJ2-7	TGTGCCAGCAGCTTCCAAACCAGCTCCTACGAGCAGTACTTC	CASSFQTSSYEQYF
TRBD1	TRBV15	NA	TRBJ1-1	TGTGCCACCAGCAGAGATAAGGGGGCGGGCACTGAAGCTTTCTTT	CATSRDKGAGTEAFF
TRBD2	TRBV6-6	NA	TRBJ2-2	TGTGCCAGCAGCTTAGCGGGGGGCTCGGGGACCGGGGAGCTGTTTTTT	CASSLAGGSGTGELFF
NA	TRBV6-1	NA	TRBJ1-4	TGTGCCAGCAGTGAAGCGAAGTCAGTAACACGGGGCGAAAAACTGTTTTTT	CASSEAKSVTRGEKLFF
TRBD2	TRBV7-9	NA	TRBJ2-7	TGTGCCAGCAGCTTAGATCGGCTGGGACTAGGCCCCTACGAGCAGTACTTC	CASSLDRLGLGPYEQYF
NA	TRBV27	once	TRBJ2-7	TGTGCCAGCAGTCTTCACATAAAGCACTACGAGCAGTACTTC	CASSLHIKHYEQYF
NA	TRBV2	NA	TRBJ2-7	TGTGCCAGCAACGAGGGTAGATCCTACGAGCAGTACTTC	CASNEGRSYEQYF
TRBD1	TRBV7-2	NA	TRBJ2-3	TGTGCCAGCAGCTTATGGACAGGGAACCCAGATACGCAGTATTTT	CASSLWTGNPDTQYF
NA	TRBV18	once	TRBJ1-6	TGTGCCAGCTCACTATCCCCTGGGGGGAGAAATTCACCCCTCCACTTT	CASSLSPGGRNSPLHF
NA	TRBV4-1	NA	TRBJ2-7	TGCGCCAGCAGCCCCAGATACAAAACCTACGAGCAGTACTTC	CASSPRYKTYEQYF
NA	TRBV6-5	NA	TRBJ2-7	TGTGCCAGCGCCCGAGGGGCCTCATCCTACGAGCAGTACTTC	CASARGASSYEQYF
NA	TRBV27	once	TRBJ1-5	TGTGCCAGCAGCGTTGGGGAGAGCAATCAGCCCCAGCATTTT	CASSVGESNQPQHF
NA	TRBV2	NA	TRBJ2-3	TGTGCCCCCCTAGAGGCAGGGAACTTTGTGGCAGATACGCAGTATTTT	CAPLEAGNFVADTQYF
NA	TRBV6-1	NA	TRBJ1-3	TGTGCCAGCAGTGAAGCGCACAGCCGCTCTGGAAACACCATATATTTT	CASSEAHSRSGNTIYF
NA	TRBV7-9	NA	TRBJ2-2	TGTGCCAGCAGCTTTCGGGACTCCACTACCGGGGAGCTGTTTTTT	CASSFRDSTTGELFF
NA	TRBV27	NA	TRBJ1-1	TGTGCCAGCAGTTTATTGACAGGACTTTTTGGCACTGAAGCTTTCTTT	CASSLLTGLFGTEAFF
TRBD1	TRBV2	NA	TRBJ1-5	TGTGCCAGCAGGGGACAGGGGAGCAATCAGCCCCAGCATTTT	CASRGQGSNQPQHF
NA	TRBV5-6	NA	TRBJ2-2	TGTGCCAGCCAGCCGCAGAACACCGGGGAGCTGTTTTTT	CASQPQNTGELFF